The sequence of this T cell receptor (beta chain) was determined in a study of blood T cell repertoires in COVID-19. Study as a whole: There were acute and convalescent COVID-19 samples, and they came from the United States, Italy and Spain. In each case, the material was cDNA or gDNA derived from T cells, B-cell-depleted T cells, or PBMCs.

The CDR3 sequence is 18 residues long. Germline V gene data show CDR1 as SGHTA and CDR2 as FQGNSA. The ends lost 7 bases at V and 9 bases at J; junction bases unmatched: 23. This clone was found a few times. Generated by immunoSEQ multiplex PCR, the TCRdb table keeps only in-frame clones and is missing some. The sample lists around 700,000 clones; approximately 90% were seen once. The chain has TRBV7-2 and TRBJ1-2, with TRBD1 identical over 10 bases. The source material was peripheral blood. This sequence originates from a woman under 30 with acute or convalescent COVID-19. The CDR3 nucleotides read TGTGCCAGCATCCCAGCCCCTACGACAGGGGGCTTAACGACACGCTACACCTTC. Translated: CASIPAPTTGGLTTRYTF.